Reported below is one T cell receptor beta chain. Its antigen is not identified. V lost 0 bases and J lost 5, with 23 bases in between. Germline V CDR1 and CDR2: GTSNPN, SVGIG (reference sequence). There are 17 residues in the CDR3. The data derive from a study of T cells in narcolepsy. Notes on the study in general: Autoreactive HCRT-specific and TRIB2-specific clonotypes were marked in same-patient CSF-versus-blood CD4+ comparisons.

Sequencing was performed with immunoSEQ multiplex PCR; in TCRdb, only in-frame clones are kept and a portion is missing. Altogether tens of thousands of clones are present, roughly three quarters being singletons, with the ten largest covering 0.9% to 1.2%. The sample was CD45RA- memory CD4+ T cells from PBMCs. The chain combines TRBV30 with TRBJ2-7; D possibly matches TRBD1 or TRBD2 (5 bases each). The clonotype was recovered from a human donor with narcolepsy. The CDR3 protein is CAWSVNIEGFPPHEQYF. In DNA, the CDR3 is TGTGCCTGGAGTGTAAACATCGAGGGGTTCCCCCCCCACGAGCAGTACTTC.